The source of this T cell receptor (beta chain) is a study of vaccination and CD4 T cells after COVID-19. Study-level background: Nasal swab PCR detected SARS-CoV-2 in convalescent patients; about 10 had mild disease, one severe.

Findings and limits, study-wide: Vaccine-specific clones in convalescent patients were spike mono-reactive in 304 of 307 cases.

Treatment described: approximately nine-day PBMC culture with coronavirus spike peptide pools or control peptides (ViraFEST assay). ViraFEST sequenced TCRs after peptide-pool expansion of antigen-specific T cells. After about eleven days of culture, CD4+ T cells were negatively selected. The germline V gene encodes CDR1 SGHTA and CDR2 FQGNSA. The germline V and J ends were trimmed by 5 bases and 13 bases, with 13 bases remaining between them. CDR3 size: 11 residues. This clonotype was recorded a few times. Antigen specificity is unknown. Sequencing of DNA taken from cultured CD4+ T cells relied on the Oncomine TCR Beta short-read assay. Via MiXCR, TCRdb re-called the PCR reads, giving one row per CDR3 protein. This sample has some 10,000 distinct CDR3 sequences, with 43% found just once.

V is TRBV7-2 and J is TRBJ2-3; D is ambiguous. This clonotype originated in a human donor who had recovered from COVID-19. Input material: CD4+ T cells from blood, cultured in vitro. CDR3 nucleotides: TGTGCCAGCAGCCCGGACCGGGCCGAGTATTTT. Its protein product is CASSPDRAEYF.